This T cell receptor (beta chain) derives from a study of T cell changes during pregnancy in multiple sclerosis. V gave up 0 bases and J gave up 7 bases; unmatched junction bases: 13. The CDR3 has 17 residues. CDR1 is LGHNA and CDR2 is YNFKEQ in the germline V gene. The method was immunoSEQ multiplex PCR; TCRdb's version includes in-frame clones alone and lacks a portion of them. The table lists about 69,000 clones, 90% to 95% of them singletons, with roughly 0.29% in the top ten. This clone was seen a few times. The receptor was derived from a female donor in good health, enrolled as a control in a pregnancy study. This chain connects TRBV4-2 to TRBJ2-3; 7 bases match TRBD2. The specimen comprised CD4+ T cells from peripheral blood mononuclear cells, sampled in the third trimester of pregnancy. As DNA, the CDR3 is TGTGCCAGCAGCCAAGAGATCGCTAGCGGTCCTAGGCATACGCAGTATTTT. Its translation: CASSQEIASGPRHTQYF.